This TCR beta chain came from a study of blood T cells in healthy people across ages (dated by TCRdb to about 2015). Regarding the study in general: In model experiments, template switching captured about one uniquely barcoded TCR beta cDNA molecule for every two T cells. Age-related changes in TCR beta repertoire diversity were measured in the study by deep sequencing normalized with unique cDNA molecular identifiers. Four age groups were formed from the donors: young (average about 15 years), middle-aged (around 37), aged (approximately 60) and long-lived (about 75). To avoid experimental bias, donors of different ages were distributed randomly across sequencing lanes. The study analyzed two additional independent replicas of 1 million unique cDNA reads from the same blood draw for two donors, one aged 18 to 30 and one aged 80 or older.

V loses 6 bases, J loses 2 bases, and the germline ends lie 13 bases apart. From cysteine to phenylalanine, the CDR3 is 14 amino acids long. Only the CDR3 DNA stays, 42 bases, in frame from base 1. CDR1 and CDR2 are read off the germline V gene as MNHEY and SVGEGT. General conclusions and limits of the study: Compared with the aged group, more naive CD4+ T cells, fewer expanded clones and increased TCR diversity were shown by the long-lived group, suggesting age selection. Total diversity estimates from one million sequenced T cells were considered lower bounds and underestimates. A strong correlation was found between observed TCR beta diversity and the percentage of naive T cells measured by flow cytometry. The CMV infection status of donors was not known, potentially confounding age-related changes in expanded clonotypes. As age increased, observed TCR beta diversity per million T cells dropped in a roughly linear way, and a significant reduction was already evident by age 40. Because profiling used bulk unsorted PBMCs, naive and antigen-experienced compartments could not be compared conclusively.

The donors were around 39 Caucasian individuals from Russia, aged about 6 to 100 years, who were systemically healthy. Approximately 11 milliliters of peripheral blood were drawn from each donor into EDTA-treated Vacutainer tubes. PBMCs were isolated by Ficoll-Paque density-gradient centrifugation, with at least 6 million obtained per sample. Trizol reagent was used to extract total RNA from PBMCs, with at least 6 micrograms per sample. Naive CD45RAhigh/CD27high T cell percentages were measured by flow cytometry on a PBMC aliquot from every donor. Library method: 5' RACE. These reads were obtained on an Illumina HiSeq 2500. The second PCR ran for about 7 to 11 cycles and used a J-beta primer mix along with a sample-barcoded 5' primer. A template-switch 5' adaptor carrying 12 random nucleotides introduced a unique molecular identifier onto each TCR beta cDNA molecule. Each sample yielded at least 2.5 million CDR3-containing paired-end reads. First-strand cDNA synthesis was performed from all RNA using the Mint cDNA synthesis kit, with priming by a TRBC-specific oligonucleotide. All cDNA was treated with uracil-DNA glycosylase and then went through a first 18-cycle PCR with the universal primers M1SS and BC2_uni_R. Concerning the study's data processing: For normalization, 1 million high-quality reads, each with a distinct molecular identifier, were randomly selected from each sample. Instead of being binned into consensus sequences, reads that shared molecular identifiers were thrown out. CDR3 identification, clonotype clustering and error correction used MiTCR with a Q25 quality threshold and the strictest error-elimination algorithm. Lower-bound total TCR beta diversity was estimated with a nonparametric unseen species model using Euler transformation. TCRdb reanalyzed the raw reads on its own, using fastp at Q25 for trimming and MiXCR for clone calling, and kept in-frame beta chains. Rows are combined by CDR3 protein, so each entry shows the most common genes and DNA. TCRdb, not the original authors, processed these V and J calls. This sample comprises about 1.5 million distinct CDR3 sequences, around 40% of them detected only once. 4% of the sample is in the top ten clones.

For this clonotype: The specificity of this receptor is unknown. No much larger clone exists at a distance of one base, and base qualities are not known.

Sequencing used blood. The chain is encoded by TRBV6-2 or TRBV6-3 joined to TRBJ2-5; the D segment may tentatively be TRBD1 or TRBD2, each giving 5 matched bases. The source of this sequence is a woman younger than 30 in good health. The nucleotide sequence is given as TGTGCCAGCAGGAGGGGCCCCCTGCAAGAGACCCAGTACTTC. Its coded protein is CASRRGPLQETQYF.